Detailed here is one T cell receptor (beta chain). Mismatch with germline at one junction end may stem from a read error. This specimen comes from a study of T cells in Graves' hyperthyroidism and ophthalmopathy. From germline, CDR1 is SGHNT and CDR2 YYREEE (reference sequence). The CDR3 length is 17 residues. Amplification of TCR beta CDR3 regions was performed using RNA transcripts as template. TCR CDR3 regions were first amplified by RT-PCR with HTBI primers. In TCRdb, the multiplex PCR reads were re-called with MiXCR into one record per CDR3 protein. The table includes roughly 96,000 distinct CDR3 sequences, about half detected once.

Sequenced material: blood. The V and J genes are TRBV5-4 and TRBJ2-7; a possible D gene is TRBD1 (5 bases). This sequence was found in a woman between 35 and 50 years old with Graves' hyperthyroidism. CDR3 nucleotides: TGCGCCAGCAGCCTACTTCAGGACACCCAGAGCTCCTACGAGCAGTACTTC. Translating it yields CASSLLQDTQSSYEQYF.